The next 5 T cell receptor beta chains were all read from a single sample in a study of graft-versus-host responses after intestinal transplantation. Assay used: immunoSEQ multiplex PCR; TCRdb lists only in-frame clones, some missing. The table lists 20,000 to 25,000 clones, roughly 94% of them singletons. The sample consisted of PBMCs, taken 156 days after intestinal transplant. The receptors were gathered from a human patient who received an intestinal transplant, so some T cells may come from the graft donor.

The chain has TRBV7-8 and TRBJ2-3; D is possibly TRBD1 or TRBD2 (5 bases each). The CDR3 runs to 17 residues. V was pared by 3 bases and J by 4 bases, with 20 bases between. Germline values: CDR1 SGHVS, CDR2 FQNEAQ. The CDR3 is CASSLFEGKTGADTQYF. The CDR3 DNA reads TGTGCCAGCAGCTTGTTCGAGGGGAAAACCGGCGCAGATACGCAGTATTTT.

The gene calls are TRBV19 and TRBJ2-1; tentative D call: TRBD2 (6 bases). Per the germline V gene, CDR1 is LNHDA and CDR2 is SQIVND (reference sequence). The CDR3 consists of 17 residues. Deletions cut 3 bases from V and 9 bases from J, with 24 bases between. Here the CDR3 DNA reads TGTGCCAGTAGTATCGGAGGTTGGGGAGGCAGGCGCCCTGAGCAGTTCTTC. It is translated as CASSIGGWGGRRPEQFF.

The genes are TRBV5-5 and TRBJ1-5, with 7 bases matching TRBD1. Per germline, CDR1 SGHKS and CDR2 YYEKEE (reference sequence). CDR3 length: 16 amino acids. The J segment lost 5 bases and the V segment lost 5 bases, leaving 13 bases of the junction unmatched. DNA of the CDR3: TGTGCCAGCAGATGGCGCAGGGGGAAGATGGATCAGCCCCAGCATTTT. Translated: CASRWRRGKMDQPQHF.

This clone was counted once. The chain links TRBV6-5 to TRBJ2-5; D is uncertain. The length of the CDR3 is 14 residues. CDR1 and CDR2 from the germline V gene are MNHEY and SVGAGI. V was shortened by 6 bases and J by 2 bases, with 13 bases between the two germline ends. The CDR3 sequence: CASSPAYGQETQYF. CDR3 nucleotides: TGTGCCAGCAGCCCCGCGTATGGACAAGAGACCCAGTACTTC.

J is TRBJ2-7 and V is TRBV28, with a tentative D call TRBD1 (5 bases). V gave up 3 bases and J gave up 2 bases, with 8 bases separating them. The germline V gene has CDR1 MDHEN and CDR2 SYDVKM. This CDR3 has 13 amino acids. The CDR3 DNA follows: TGTGCCAGCAGTTTCCAGGGCACCTACGAGCAGTACTTC. It codes for CASSFQGTYEQYF.